This T cell receptor (beta chain) originates from a study of spatial heterogeneity in lung cancer. Study at large: The donor population consisted of 72 patients with untreated, early-stage non-small cell lung cancer. Mean representation of each unique TCR and UMI combination in the raw reads exceeded nine occurrences.

As to time point: blood at routine non-recurrence follow-up after resection. Unique molecular identifiers tagged every individual TCR cDNA molecule. One entry per CDR3 protein results from TCRdb running MiXCR on the 5' RACE reads. The sample carries 110,000 or so distinct CDR3 sequences, 10% to 11% recorded once. V was trimmed by 5 bases and J by 2 bases, leaving 16 bases between them. Germline CDR1 LGHNA, CDR2 YNFKEQ. CDR3 length equals 16 residues. This receptor was identified in a female donor with early-stage non-small cell lung cancer. The V call is TRBV4-2, the J call TRBJ2-1; perhaps TRBD2 as D (6 bases). The source was PBMCs, collected at follow-up. The CDR3 sequence is CASSVFGGKTYNEQFF. The DNA of the CDR3 is TGTGCCAGCAGCGTATTTGGCGGGAAGACCTACAATGAGCAGTTCTTC.